This TCR beta chain was obtained from a study of blood T cell repertoires in COVID-19. Whole-study context: Material from acute and convalescent COVID-19 was sourced from the United States, Italy and Spain. Nucleic acid was either cDNA or gDNA, and it came from T cells, B-cell-depleted T cells, or PBMCs.

Patients of the Seattle cohort, enrolled during active infection, were followed longitudinally. Per the study methods: Estimation of nucleated cell counts was performed using reference gene primer amplification. Here immunoSEQ multiplex PCR was the method, and the copy in TCRdb shows in-frame clones only, minus some. V and J calls and clone size are those listed in that table; D and trimming were worked out from the DNA. The sample lists tens of thousands of clones; over 65% were seen once. V was clipped by 8 bases and J by 5 bases; unmatched bases: 8. The CDR3 consists of 14 residues. CDR1 LGHNA and CDR2 YNFKEQ come from the germline V gene.

The sequence came from a man between 65 and 79 years old with COVID-19, enrolled during active disease. The sample consisted of peripheral blood. V and J are TRBV4-2 and TRBJ2-2, with 7 positions matching TRBD2. CDR3 residues: CASARTRSTGELFF. The DNA of the CDR3 is TGTGCCAGCGCAAGGACTAGATCGACCGGGGAGCTGTTTTTT.